Listed here are 18 T cell receptor beta chains from one sample, sequenced in a study of T-cell reconstitution after alpha-beta-depleted transplantation in children. TCRbeta library preparation incorporated unique molecular identifiers. TCRdb reanalysed the PCR reads using MiXCR and keeps one entry per CDR3 protein. The sample consists of about a million distinct CDR3 sequences, under 30% of them appearing once. This sample comprised PBMCs, mostly from graft donor cells, obtained 360 days after TCRalphabeta/CD19-depleted stem cell transplant. The origin of the receptors is a boy under two years old who had a stem cell transplant for SCID, so the T cells may come from the graft donor.

This clonotype has more than one count but fewer than ten. V usage is TRBV19 and J usage is TRBJ2-5, with TRBD2 matching 11 bases. Germline values: CDR1 LNHDA, CDR2 SQIVND (reference sequence). Germline trimming cut 3 bases from V and 5 bases from J; bases unmatched to any gene: 8. CDR3 length equals 16 residues. The CDR3 spells CASSMGLAGGQETQYF. CDR3 sequence (DNA): TGTGCCAGTAGTATGGGGCTAGCGGGGGGCCAGGAGACCCAGTACTTC.

This clonotype was picked up a small number of times. This rearrangement joins TRBV20-1 to TRBJ2-1; 9 bases agree with TRBD1. Germline CDR1 DFQATT, CDR2 SNEGSKA (reference sequence). This CDR3 spans 14 amino acids. In DNA, the CDR3 is TGCAGCGTAGGGACAGGGAACTCCTACAATGAGCAGTTCTTC. It translates to CSVGTGNSYNEQFF.

This clonotype was observed a handful of times. This chain connects TRBV9 to TRBJ1-3; D remains ambiguous. V lost 0 bases to trimming and J lost 8 bases, with 9 bases between them. The CDR3 sequence is 13 residues long. Germline V lookup: CDR1 SGDLS, CDR2 YYNGEE. The DNA for the CDR3 is TGTGCCAGCAGCGTAGTACCGTCGGACACCATATATTTT. Translated: CASSVVPSDTIYF.

This clonotype showed up just a few times. V gene TRBV6-1 combines with J gene TRBJ2-2; D not certain. This CDR3 comprises 14 residues. V was pared by 7 bases and J by 3 bases, with 12 bases between. Per germline, CDR1 MNHNS and CDR2 SASEGT. The CDR3 is CASTQWTHTGELFF. CDR3 bases: TGTGCCAGCACCCAGTGGACCCACACCGGGGAGCTGTTTTTT.

This chain uses TRBV7-2 with TRBJ1-2; D gene unclear. Germline CDR1 is SGHTA and CDR2 is FQGNSA. The CDR3 extends over 14 amino acids. V shed 6 bases and J shed 6 bases, with 17 bases lying between them. The CDR3 nucleotides are TGTGCCAGCAGTCGTACCCTGGGTTATGATGGCTACACCTTC. Amino acids: CASSRTLGYDGYTF.

This clonotype turned up a few times. This sequence joins TRBV3-1 and TRBJ2-1, with 8 bases fitting TRBD1. V dropped 2 bases and J dropped 7; count of bases not matched to a gene: 7. Germline values: CDR1 LGHDT, CDR2 YNNKEL (reference sequence). CDR3 length: 15 amino acids. The CDR3 DNA reads as TGTGCCAGCAGCCAACCGGGACAGGCTACAAATGAGCAGTTCTTC. Protein: CASSQPGQATNEQFF.

V usage is TRBV18 and J usage is TRBJ2-1, with a weak D call TRBD1 (5 bases). Trimming removed 8 bases from V and 12 bases from J, with 20 bases in between. The germline CDR1 and CDR2 sequences are KGHSH and LQKENI. The CDR3 runs to 13 residues. The CDR3 protein is CASEVPKGRGQFF. Written as DNA, the CDR3 is TGTGCCAGCGAAGTGCCAAAGGGGCGAGGGCAGTTCTTC.

This clonotype was recorded many times. Here the CDR3 DNA reads TGCAGTGCTAGAGATATAACAGGGATCGAGGAAACTGAAGCTTTCTTT. It is translated as CSARDITGIEETEAFF. The chain couples TRBV20-1 to TRBJ1-1; possibly TRBD1 for D (6 bases). V lost 0 bases and J 5 bases, leaving 19 bases between the germline ends. Germline V gives CDR1 DFQATT, CDR2 SNEGSKA (reference sequence). CDR3 size: 16 residues.

J is TRBJ2-6 and V is TRBV12-3 or TRBV12-4; no clear D. The V gene lost 3 bases and the J gene lost 0 bases, with 12 bases spanning the gap. The CDR3 spans 17 residues. In nucleotides, the CDR3 is TGTGCCAGCAGTTTGCGTCAGGTCTTCTCTGGGGCCAACGTCCTGACTTTC. Protein sequence: CASSLRQVFSGANVLTF.

This clonotype was recorded a few times. The chain links TRBV5-1 to TRBJ2-3, with unresolved D. CDR3 length: 12 residues. The germline CDR1 and CDR2 sequences are SGHRS and YFSETQ. V was cut by 2 bases and J by 5 bases, with 6 bases left in between. As DNA, the CDR3 is TGCGCCAGCAGCTTCTCTCGAGATACGCAGTATTTT. This sequence encodes CASSFSRDTQYF.

The rearrangement joins TRBV12-3 or TRBV12-4 to TRBJ1-1, with no clear D. This CDR3 region has 15 residues. V lost 5 bases, J lost 3 bases, and 16 bases lay in between. The CDR3 DNA reads TGTGCCAGCAGTCTCACAACCCCAAGGGACACTGAAGCTTTCTTT. Translating gives CASSLTTPRDTEAFF.

There are a few counts of this clonotype. J is TRBJ2-7 and V is TRBV5-1; possibly TRBD1 or TRBD2 for D (6 bases each). CDR1 and CDR2 from the germline V gene are SGHRS and YFSETQ. Trimming took off 0 bases at V and 7 bases at J, with 17 bases between the two ends. The CDR3 contains 15 residues. The CDR3: CASSLAPGASGEQYF. CDR3 nucleotides: TGCGCCAGCAGCTTGGCCCCGGGGGCGTCAGGGGAGCAGTACTTC.

This clonotype was seen a handful of times. The rearrangement joins TRBV7-9 to TRBJ1-5; 8 nucleotides align to TRBD1. The ends lost 5 bases at V and 0 bases at J; junction bases unmatched: 3. CDR3 length: 15 residues. Per the germline V gene, CDR1 is SEHNR and CDR2 is FQNEAQ (reference sequence). CDR3 DNA: TGTGCCAGCAGCACAGGGGGTAGTAGCAATCAGCCCCAGCATTTT. Translating it yields CASSTGGSSNQPQHF.

This chain uses TRBV5-5 with TRBJ2-7; D is unclear. There are 13 residues in the CDR3. The germline gives CDR1 SGHKS, CDR2 YYEKEE (reference sequence). Trimming cost V 0 bases and J 7 bases, with 11 bases left between them. The CDR3 sequence: CASSLALLQEQYF. The CDR3 region has the DNA TGTGCCAGCAGCTTGGCACTCCTCCAAGAGCAGTACTTC.

The V and J genes are TRBV19 and TRBJ2-1; 7 nucleotides align to TRBD2. With 2 bases clipped from V and 8 bases from J, the junction kept 15 bases outside the gene matches. Germline V gene lookup returns CDR1 LNHDA and CDR2 SQIVND (reference sequence). This CDR3 has 17 residues. The CDR3 reads CASSIWGSGPYRDEQFF. In nucleotides, the CDR3 is TGTGCCAGTAGTATATGGGGTAGCGGGCCCTATAGGGATGAGCAGTTCTTC.

The chain links TRBV12-3 or TRBV12-4 to TRBJ1-1; a possible D gene is TRBD1 (5 bases). This CDR3 is 16 amino acids long. Trimming took off 3 bases at V and 0 bases at J, with 14 bases between the two ends. DNA for the CDR3: TGTGCCAGCAGTTTTTCGGGGCTAGGGATGAACACTGAAGCTTTCTTT. Translated: CASSFSGLGMNTEAFF.

A few counts support this clonotype. The chain recombines TRBV20-1 with TRBJ2-5; 8 positions agree with TRBD2. Trimming removed 1 base from V and 2 bases from J; junction bases left unmatched: 3. This CDR3 region has 14 residues. CDR1 is DFQATT, CDR2 SNEGSKA, per germline (reference sequence). The CDR3 DNA reads TGCAGTGCTAGAGGTAGCGGGGAACAAGAGACCCAGTACTTC. It codes for CSARGSGEQETQYF.

This rearrangement joins TRBV14 to TRBJ2-3; 11 positions match TRBD2. Germline V CDR1 and CDR2: SGHDN, FVKESK. This CDR3 region has 19 residues. Trimming cost V 0 bases and J 1 base; bases outside gene matches: 9. DNA for the CDR3: TGTGCCAGCAGCCAAGATGAGGGGCTAGCGGGGGGCCGCACAGATACGCAGTATTTT. Its translation: CASSQDEGLAGGRTDTQYF.